One and the same sample provided the 8 T cell receptor beta chains below, sequenced in a study of T cell repertoires in cytomegalovirus infection. No antigen has been identified for these receptors. From the reads, TCRdb called clonotypes with MiXCR, one entry per CDR3 protein. The table lists about 700,000 distinct CDR3 sequences, around 32% of them singletons. The source material was cultured PBMCs, sampled from culture after CMV antigen stimulation. Receptors originate from a human donor in good health (CMV status not recorded). Some clones in this sample may be carry-over from other donors' samples.

J is TRBJ2-3 and V is TRBV2; 9 nucleotides line up with TRBD1. The length of the CDR3 is 15 residues. Germline loops: CDR1 SNHLY, CDR2 FYNNEI. V lost 8 bases and J lost 4; bases outside the gene matches: 10. The CDR3 sequence is CASGGQGFTPDTQYF. Here the CDR3 DNA reads TGTGCCAGCGGCGGACAGGGGTTCACCCCAGATACGCAGTATTTT.

The V and J genes are TRBV6-2 or TRBV6-3 and TRBJ2-3; D is possibly TRBD1 or TRBD2 (5 bases each). The germline CDR1 and CDR2 sequences are MNHEY and SVGEGT. Trimming pared 2 bases from V and 0 bases from J, leaving 21 bases between. This CDR3 is built from 19 residues. CDR3 nucleotides: TGTGCCAGCAGTTACCCCAGAAGGACGGGACCGATAAGCACAGATACGCAGTATTTT. Translating gives CASSYPRRTGPISTDTQYF.

This rearrangement joins TRBV20-1 to TRBJ1-5; D is unresolved. The CDR3 has 14 amino acids. V was pared by 6 bases and J by 0 bases, with 12 bases between. CDR1 is DFQATT and CDR2 is SNEGSKA in the germline V gene (reference sequence). The CDR3 protein is CSAYAHYSNQPQHF. CDR3 coding DNA: TGCAGTGCCTACGCCCACTATAGCAATCAGCCCCAGCATTTT.

V gene TRBV28 combines with J gene TRBJ1-1, with D tentatively TRBD1 (6 bases). The length of the CDR3 is 17 residues. Trimming cost V 3 bases and J 2 bases, with 19 bases left between them. Germline CDR1 and CDR2: MDHEN and SYDVKM. CDR3 sequence: CASSLVLGASGNTEAFF. CDR3 DNA: TGTGCCAGCAGTTTGGTCCTGGGGGCGTCAGGAAACACTGAAGCTTTCTTT.

Ten or more counts support this clonotype. This rearrangement joins TRBV7-8 to TRBJ1-1; D not resolved. In germline, CDR1 is SGHVS, CDR2 FQNEAQ. V lost 2 bases and J lost 0, with 10 bases in between. CDR3 size: 15 residues. The CDR3 is CASSLSPRMNTEAFF. The CDR3 nucleotides are TGTGCCAGCAGCTTATCCCCGCGGATGAACACTGAAGCTTTCTTT. Filled out from reference TRBV7-8 and TRBJ1-1, the complete variable domain reads GAGVSQSPRYKVAKRGQDVALRCDPISGHVSLFWYQQALGQGPEFLTYFQNEAQLDKSGLPSDRFFAERPEGSVSTLKIQRTQQEDSAVYLCASSLSPRMNTEAFFGQGTRLTVV.

This clonotype has only one observation. The chain couples TRBV12-5 to TRBJ1-1; no clear D. There are 13 residues in the CDR3. Trimming took off 6 bases at V and 1 base at J, with 9 bases between the two ends. Looked up from germline, CDR1 is LGHNT and CDR2 is FRNRAP. The CDR3 reads CASGPPTNTEAFF. The CDR3 coding sequence is TGTGCTAGTGGACCACCAACGAACACTGAAGCTTTCTTT. Full variable domain (remainder filled in from reference TRBV12-5 and TRBJ1-1): DARVTQTPRHKVTEMGQEVTMRCQPILGHNTVFWYRQTMMQGLELLAYFRNRAPLDDSGMPKDRFSAEMPDATLATLKIQPSEPRDSAVYFCASGPPTNTEAFFGQGTRLTVV.

This clonotype was seen a handful of times. The chain's CDR3 is CASSSYRVRADTQYF. The CDR3 DNA reads as TGTGCCAGCAGCTCATACAGGGTCCGGGCAGATACGCAGTATTTT. This rearrangement joins TRBV7-8 to TRBJ2-3, with D perhaps TRBD1 (6 bases). Trimming removed 4 bases from V and 4 bases from J, with 15 bases in between. In germline, CDR1 is SGHVS, CDR2 FQNEAQ. CDR3 size: 15 residues.

In this sample, this clonotype turned up a few times. The chain couples TRBV6-5 to TRBJ2-7; TRBD2 is a possible D gene (5 bases). CDR1 and CDR2 (germline): MNHEY, SVGAGI. V was clipped by 6 bases and J by 0 bases, with 15 bases between them. The CDR3 is 15 amino acids. In DNA, the CDR3 is TGTGCCAGCAGGAGGGAACAAGGGCGCTCCTACGAGCAGTACTTC. Encoded protein: CASRREQGRSYEQYF.